Listed here are 10 T cell receptor beta chains from one sample, sequenced in a study of shared clonotypes between healthy human individuals. Sequenced by immunoSEQ multiplex PCR; TCRdb stores in-frame clones only, minus some. The table has some 2.4 million clones, more than 85% seen once; the top ten hold 0.36%. Sample: naive CD4+ T cells from PBMCs. The sample's subset: CD45RA+ positively selected. The receptors were sampled from a man younger than 35 in good health. Some clones in this sample may be carry-over from other donors' samples.

V and J are TRBV5-1 and TRBJ1-2; D may be TRBD1 (5 bases). Trimming left V 3 bases short and J 5 bases short, with 23 bases between. Germline CDR1 is SGHRS and CDR2 is YFSETQ. The CDR3 covers 17 residues. Here the CDR3 reads CASSWVLAGDLDYGYTF. The CDR3 DNA reads TGCGCCAGCAGCTGGGTCCTTGCGGGGGACCTCGATTATGGCTACACCTTC.

The chain recombines TRBV10-3 with TRBJ2-1, with D tentatively TRBD2 (6 bases). V lost 6 bases to trimming and J lost 7 bases, with 19 bases between them. CDR3 size: 15 residues. Germline CDR1 reads ENHRY; CDR2 reads SYGVKD. The CDR3 here is CAIRASGPTYNEQFF. Written as DNA, the CDR3 is TGTGCCATCAGGGCAAGCGGGCCCACTTATAATGAGCAGTTCTTC.

V and J are TRBV28 and TRBJ2-7; 8 bases align to TRBD2. V lost 6 bases and J lost 3; bases outside the gene matches: 10. Germline V gene sequence: CDR1 MDHEN, CDR2 SYDVKM. The CDR3 runs 15 residues. The CDR3, as DNA: TGTGCCAGCAGCCGTACCGGGACTAGAGACTACGAGCAGTACTTC. Protein sequence: CASSRTGTRDYEQYF.

Comments on this clone: This sample also contains other DNA sequences that code for the same CDR3. This chain connects TRBV9 to TRBJ2-2; no clear D. V was cut by 1 base and J by 5 bases, with 6 bases left in between. Germline V gene lookup returns CDR1 SGDLS and CDR2 YYNGEE. This CDR3 region has 13 residues. This chain's CDR3 is CASSVSSTGELFF. CDR3 coding DNA: TGTGCCAGCAGCGTAAGTTCTACCGGGGAGCTGTTTTTT.

This chain connects TRBV5-1 to TRBJ2-5; weak D call: TRBD1 (5 bases). Matching the DNA end better, TRBJ2-7 makes the J call doubtful. CDR3 length equals 14 residues. Germline loops: CDR1 SGHRS, CDR2 YFSETQ. In DNA form, the CDR3 reads TGCGCCAGCAGCTTGGCGCAGGGCGGCTACGAGCAGTACTTC. Protein product: CASSLAQGGYEQYF.

V is TRBV27 and J is TRBJ2-7, with TRBD2 matching over 7 bases. From germline, CDR1 is MNHEY and CDR2 SMNVEV (reference sequence). The CDR3 has 14 amino acids. With 5 bases clipped from V and 4 bases from J, the junction kept 8 bases outside the gene matches. The CDR3 DNA reads as TGTGCCAGCAGTCACGGGGAGGGCCGGTACGAGCAGTACTTC. Protein sequence: CASSHGEGRYEQYF.

This clone was seen just once. This sample includes further DNA sequences coding for the same CDR3. The chain is built from TRBV7-2 and TRBJ1-5, with 8 bases that match TRBD1. CDR1 SGHTA and CDR2 FQGNSA come from the germline V gene. The CDR3 is 13 amino acids. V trimming: 6 bases; J trimming: 4 bases; junction bases outside the gene matches: 2. CDR3 nucleotide sequence: TGTGCCAGCAGTCGACAGGGGAATCAGCCCCAGCATTTT. Its translation is CASSRQGNQPQHF.

CDR3: CASSVVSGRTPNEQFF. CDR3 coding DNA: TGTGCCAGCAGCGTAGTTTCTGGCCGGACCCCCAATGAGCAGTTCTTC. The J gene is TRBJ2-1, the V gene TRBV9; D remains unclear. The CDR3 loop spans 16 amino acids. Trimming stripped 0 bases from V and 6 bases from J, with 16 bases between. Germline V gene sequence: CDR1 SGDLS, CDR2 YYNGEE.

The chain recombines TRBV5-1 with TRBJ1-4, with D possibly matching TRBD1 (6 bases). Germline CDR1 is SGHRS and CDR2 is YFSETQ. V lost 4 bases and J lost 5, with 15 bases in between. The CDR3 spans 15 residues. The CDR3 region has the DNA TGCGCCAGCAGCCGTTTGGGGGCACGAAATGAAAAACTGTTTTTT. Its protein product is CASSRLGARNEKLFF.

This sequence joins TRBV19 and TRBJ2-1, with a tentative D call TRBD2 (7 bases). The germline V gene has CDR1 LNHDA and CDR2 SQIVND (reference sequence). This CDR3 is 15 amino acids long. V dropped 3 bases and J dropped 6 bases, with 15 bases sitting between them. The CDR3 DNA follows: TGTGCCAGTAGTATTGGGGGAGGGGGAAGCAATGAGCAGTTCTTC. Protein: CASSIGGGGSNEQFF.